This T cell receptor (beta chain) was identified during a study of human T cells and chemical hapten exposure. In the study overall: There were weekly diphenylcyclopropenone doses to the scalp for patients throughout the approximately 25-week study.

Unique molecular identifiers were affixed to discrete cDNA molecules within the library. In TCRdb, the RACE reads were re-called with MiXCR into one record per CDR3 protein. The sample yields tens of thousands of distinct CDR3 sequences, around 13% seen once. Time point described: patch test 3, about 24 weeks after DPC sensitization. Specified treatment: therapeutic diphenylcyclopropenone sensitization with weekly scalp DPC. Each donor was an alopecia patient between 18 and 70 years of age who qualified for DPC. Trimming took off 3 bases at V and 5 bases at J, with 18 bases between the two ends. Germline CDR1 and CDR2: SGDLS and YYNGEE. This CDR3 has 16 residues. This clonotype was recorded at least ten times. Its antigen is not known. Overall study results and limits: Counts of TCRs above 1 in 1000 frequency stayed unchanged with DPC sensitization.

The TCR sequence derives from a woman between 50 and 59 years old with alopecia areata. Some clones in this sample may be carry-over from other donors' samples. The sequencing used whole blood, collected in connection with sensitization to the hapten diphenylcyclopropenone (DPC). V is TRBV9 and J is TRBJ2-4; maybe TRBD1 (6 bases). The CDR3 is CASSGTGTPTQNIQYF. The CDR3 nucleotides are TGTGCCAGCAGCGGCACCGGGACACCTACCCAAAACATTCAGTACTTC.